This T cell receptor (beta chain) is from a study of T cell responses to AZD1222 COVID-19 vaccine. General observations from the study: Nearly half of unique spike-specific TCRs reportedly avoided B.1.351 and B.1.1.7 mutated regions.

The CDR3 has 15 residues. V lost 1 base to trimming and J lost 0 bases; unmatched junction nucleotides: 4. From germline, CDR1 is SGHRS and CDR2 YFSETQ. The table came from immunoSEQ multiplex PCR; TCRdb's copy has only in-frame clones and leaves some out. The data hold approximately 140,000 clones, with about 90% observed a single time. As concerns this clone: Its antigen remains unidentified.

The sample in question was peripheral blood, obtained 28 days after the second dose of the MenACWY control vaccine. This receptor was identified in an adult who received the MenACWY meningococcal vaccine as a control. The V gene is TRBV5-1, the J gene TRBJ2-7; 7 nucleotides line up with TRBD1. CDR3 nucleotides: TGCGCCAGCAGCTTGTCGACAGGGCACTCCTACGAGCAGTACTTC. The encoded protein is CASSLSTGHSYEQYF.